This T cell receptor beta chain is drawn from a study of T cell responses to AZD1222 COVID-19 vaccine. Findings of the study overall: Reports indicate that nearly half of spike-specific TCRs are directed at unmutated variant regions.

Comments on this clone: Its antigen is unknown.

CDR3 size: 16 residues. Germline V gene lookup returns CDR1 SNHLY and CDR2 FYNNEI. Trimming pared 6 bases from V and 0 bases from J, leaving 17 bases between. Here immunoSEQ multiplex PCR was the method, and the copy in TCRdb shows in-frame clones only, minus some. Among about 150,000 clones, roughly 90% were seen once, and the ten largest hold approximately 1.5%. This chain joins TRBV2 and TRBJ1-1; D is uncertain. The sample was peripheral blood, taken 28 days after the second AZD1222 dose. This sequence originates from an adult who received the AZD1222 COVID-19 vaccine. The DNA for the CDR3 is TGTGCCAGCAGCTCGGACTCCCCCGTTGTGAACACTGAAGCTTTCTTT. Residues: CASSSDSPVVNTEAFF.